This TCR beta chain was profiled in a study of PD-1 blockade in classical Hodgkin lymphoma. On this clone: The antigen is not known.

General study results and limits: Before treatment, complete responders showed about the same diversity as newly diagnosed patients.

CDR1 and CDR2 (germline): MDHEN, SYDVKM. The CDR3 is 15 amino acids. V shed 5 bases, J shed 4 bases, and the junction held 7 bases outside the gene matches. Sequencing used immunoSEQ multiplex PCR; TCRdb keeps in-frame clones, though not all of them. The profile covers some 30,000 clones, with more than 85% appearing a single time and 0.25% to 0.35% taken by the ten largest. As to time point: cycle 4 day 1 (C4D1), after five to seven weeks of nivolumab. In every patient, relapse followed autologous stem cell transplantation, while exposure to brentuximab vedotin differed. Using magnetic negative selection, the CD4+ T cells were separated out of thawed PBMCs. Classification of best responses gave complete response, partial response or progressive disease.

This chain links TRBV28 with TRBJ2-5, with 10 bases identical to TRBD1. The clonotype was recovered from a human donor with classical Hodgkin lymphoma. The sample here was CD4+ T cells from blood, taken before the fourth cycle of nivolumab. The CDR3 spells CASSPQTGGRETQYF. CDR3 DNA sequence: TGTGCCAGCAGTCCGCAGACAGGGGGCAGAGAGACCCAGTACTTC.